This T cell receptor (beta chain) was recorded in a study of blood T cell repertoires in COVID-19. Study information: Sources were T cells, B-cell-depleted T cells, or PBMCs; the material itself was cDNA or gDNA.

The CDR3 runs 13 residues. Germline CDR1 is MNHNY and CDR2 is SVGAGI (reference sequence). V lost 5 bases to trimming and J lost 2 bases, with 7 bases between them. Original processing notes: Quantification of nucleated cells was approximated via reference gene primer amplification. This table comes from immunoSEQ multiplex PCR, and its TCRdb copy is limited to in-frame clones, with some not included. The V and J calls and clone size are taken from that table; D and trimming were inferred from the DNA. Counted here are approximately 36,000 clones, 90% occurring once; the ten biggest clones make up approximately 26%.

V gene TRBV6-6 combines with J gene TRBJ1-5; no clear D. The clonotype was recovered from a man aged 60 to 75 with active or convalescent COVID-19. Sequencing input: peripheral blood. CDR3 region: CASSQSGNQPQHF. CDR3 coding DNA: TGTGCCAGCAGTCAGTCGGGCAATCAGCCCCAGCATTTT.